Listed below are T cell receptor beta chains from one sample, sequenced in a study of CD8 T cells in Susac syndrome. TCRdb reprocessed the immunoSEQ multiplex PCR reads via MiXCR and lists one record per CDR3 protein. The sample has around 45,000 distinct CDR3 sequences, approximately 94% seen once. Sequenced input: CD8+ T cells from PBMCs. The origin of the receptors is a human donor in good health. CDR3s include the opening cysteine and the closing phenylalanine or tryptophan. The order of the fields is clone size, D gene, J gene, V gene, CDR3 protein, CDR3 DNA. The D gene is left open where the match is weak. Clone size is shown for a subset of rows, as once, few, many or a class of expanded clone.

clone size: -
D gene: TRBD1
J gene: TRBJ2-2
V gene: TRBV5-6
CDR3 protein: CASSLGDRANTGELFF
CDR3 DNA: TGTGCCAGCAGCTTGGGGGACAGGGCGAACACCGGGGAGCTGTTTTTT

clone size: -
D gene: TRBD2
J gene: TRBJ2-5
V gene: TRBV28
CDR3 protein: CASSFVAGLQETQYF
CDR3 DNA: TGTGCCAGCAGTTTTGTAGCGGGACTCCAAGAGACCCAGTACTTC

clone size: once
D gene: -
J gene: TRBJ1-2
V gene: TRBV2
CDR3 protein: CASPKWIQGNYGYTF
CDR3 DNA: TGTGCCAGCCCGAAGTGGATTCAGGGGAACTATGGCTACACCTTC

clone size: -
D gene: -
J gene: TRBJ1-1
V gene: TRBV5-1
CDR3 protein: CASSLAPDFLNTEAFF
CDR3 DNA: TGCGCCAGCAGCTTGGCTCCAGATTTCCTGAACACTGAAGCTTTCTTT

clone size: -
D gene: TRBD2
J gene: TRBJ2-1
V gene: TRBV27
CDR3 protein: CASSLGGLAGYNEQFF
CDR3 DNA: TGTGCCAGCAGTTTAGGGGGACTAGCGGGCTACAATGAGCAGTTCTTC

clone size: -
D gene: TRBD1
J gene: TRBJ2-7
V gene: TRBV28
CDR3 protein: CASSLPWDRAYEQYF
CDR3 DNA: TGTGCCAGCAGTTTACCCTGGGACAGGGCCTACGAGCAGTACTTC

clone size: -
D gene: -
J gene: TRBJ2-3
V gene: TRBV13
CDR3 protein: CASSVSGATDTQYF
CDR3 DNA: TGTGCCAGCAGTGTAAGCGGAGCCACAGATACGCAGTATTTT

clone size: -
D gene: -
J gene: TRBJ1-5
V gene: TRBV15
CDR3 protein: CATSGVPGGNQPQHF
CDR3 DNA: TGTGCCACCAGCGGTGTGCCAGGGGGCAATCAGCCCCAGCATTTT

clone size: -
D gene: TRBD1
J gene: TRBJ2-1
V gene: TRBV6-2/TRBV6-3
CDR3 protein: CASTQGPYNEQFF
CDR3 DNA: TGTGCCAGCACACAGGGGCCCTACAATGAGCAGTTCTTC

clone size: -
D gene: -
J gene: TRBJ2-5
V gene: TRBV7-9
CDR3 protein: CASSGYEETQYF
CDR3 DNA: TGTGCCAGCTCAGGGTACGAAGAGACCCAGTACTTC

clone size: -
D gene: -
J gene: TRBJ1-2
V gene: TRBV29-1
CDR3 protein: CSVETINRETIYGYTF
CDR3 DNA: TGCAGCGTTGAGACGATTAACAGGGAGACGATTTATGGCTACACCTTC

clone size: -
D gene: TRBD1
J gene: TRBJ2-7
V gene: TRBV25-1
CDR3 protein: CASSAFAGTGGPYEQYF
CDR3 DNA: TGTGCCAGCAGTGCCTTCGCCGGGACAGGGGGCCCCTACGAGCAGTACTTC

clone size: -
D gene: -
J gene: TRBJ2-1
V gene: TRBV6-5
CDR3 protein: CASSYSVTGVADNEQFF
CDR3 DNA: TGTGCCAGCAGTTACTCGGTGACTGGGGTAGCGGACAATGAGCAGTTCTTC

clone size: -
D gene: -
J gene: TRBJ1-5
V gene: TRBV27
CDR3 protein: CASSLFPVSNQPQHF
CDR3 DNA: TGTGCCAGCAGTTTATTCCCCGTTAGCAATCAGCCCCAGCATTTT

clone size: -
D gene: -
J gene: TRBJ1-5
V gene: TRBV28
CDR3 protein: CASSLRSNQPQHF
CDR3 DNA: TGTGCCAGCAGTTTAAGAAGCAATCAGCCCCAGCATTTT

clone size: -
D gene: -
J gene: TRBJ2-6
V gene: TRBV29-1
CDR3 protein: CSVGSSGVSNVLTF
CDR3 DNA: TGCAGCGTCGGGTCTTCAGGAGTGAGCAACGTCCTGACTTTC

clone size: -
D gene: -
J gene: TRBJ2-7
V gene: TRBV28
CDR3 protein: CASSLHGSYEQYF
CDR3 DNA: TGTGCCAGCAGTTTACACGGATCCTACGAGCAGTACTTC

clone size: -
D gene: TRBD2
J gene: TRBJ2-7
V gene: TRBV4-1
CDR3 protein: CASTNGRREGFDEQYF
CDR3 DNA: TGCGCCAGCACCAACGGCCGGCGGGAGGGCTTTGACGAGCAGTACTTC

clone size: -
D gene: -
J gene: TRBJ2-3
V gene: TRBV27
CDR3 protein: CASSFHSGLLDTQYF
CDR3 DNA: TGTGCCAGCAGTTTTCACAGTGGCCTACTGGATACGCAGTATTTT

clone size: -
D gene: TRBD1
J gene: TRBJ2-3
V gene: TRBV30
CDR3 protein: CAWSGTGHTDTQYF
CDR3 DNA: TGTGCCTGGAGTGGGACAGGCCACACAGATACGCAGTATTTT

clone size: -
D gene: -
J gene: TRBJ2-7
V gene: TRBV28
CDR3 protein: CASSLSADPYEQYF
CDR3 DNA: TGTGCCAGCAGTTTATCAGCGGACCCCTACGAGCAGTACTTC

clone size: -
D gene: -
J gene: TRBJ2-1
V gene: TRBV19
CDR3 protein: CASSGGSSYNEQFF
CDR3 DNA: TGTGCCAGTAGTGGCGGTAGCTCCTACAATGAGCAGTTCTTC

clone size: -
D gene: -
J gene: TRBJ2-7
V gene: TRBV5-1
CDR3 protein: CASSLAGGSNEQYF
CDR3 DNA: TGCGCCAGCAGCTTGGCCGGGGGAAGCAACGAGCAGTACTTC

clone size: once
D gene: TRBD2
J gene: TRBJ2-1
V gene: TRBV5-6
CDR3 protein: CASSLGLAGAGEQFF
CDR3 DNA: TGTGCCAGCAGCTTGGGACTAGCGGGAGCAGGTGAGCAGTTCTTC

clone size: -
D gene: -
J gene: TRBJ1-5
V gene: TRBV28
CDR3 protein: CASSLYSNQPQHF
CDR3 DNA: TGTGCCAGCAGTTTATATAGCAATCAGCCCCAGCATTTT

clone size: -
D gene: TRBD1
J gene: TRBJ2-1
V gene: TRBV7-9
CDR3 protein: CASSRSGQESNEQFF
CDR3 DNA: TGTGCCAGCAGCCGTTCCGGACAGGAGTCGAATGAGCAGTTCTTC

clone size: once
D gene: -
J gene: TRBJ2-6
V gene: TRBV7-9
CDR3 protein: CASSRRTADSGANVLTF
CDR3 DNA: TGTGCCAGCAGCAGACGGACAGCCGACTCTGGGGCCAACGTCCTGACTTTC

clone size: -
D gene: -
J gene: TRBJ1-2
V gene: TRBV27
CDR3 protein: CASSLSGLKGYTF
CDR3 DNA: TGTGCCAGCAGTCTCTCAGGTCTTAAAGGCTACACCTTC

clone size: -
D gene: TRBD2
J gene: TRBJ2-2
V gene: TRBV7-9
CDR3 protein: CASSLDPSGSFTGELFF
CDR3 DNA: TGTGCCAGCAGCTTAGATCCTAGCGGGAGCTTTACCGGGGAGCTGTTTTTT

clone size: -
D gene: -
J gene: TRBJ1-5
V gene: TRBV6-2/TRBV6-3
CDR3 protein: CASSPPWNQPQHF
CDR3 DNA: TGTGCCAGCAGTCCCCCATGGAATCAGCCCCAGCATTTT

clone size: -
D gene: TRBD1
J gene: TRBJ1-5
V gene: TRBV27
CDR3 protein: CASRGQTGQGFQPQHF
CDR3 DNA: TGTGCCAGCAGAGGCCAGACGGGACAGGGATTTCAGCCCCAGCATTTT

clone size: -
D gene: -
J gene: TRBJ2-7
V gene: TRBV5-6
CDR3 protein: CASSPQRNSYEQYF
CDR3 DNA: TGTGCCAGCAGCCCCCAGCGAAACTCCTACGAGCAGTACTTC

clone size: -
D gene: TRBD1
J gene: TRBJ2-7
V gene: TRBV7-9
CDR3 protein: CASSPQYGTGGIWQYF
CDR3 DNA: TGTGCCAGCAGCCCGCAGTACGGGACAGGGGGTATTTGGCAGTACTTC

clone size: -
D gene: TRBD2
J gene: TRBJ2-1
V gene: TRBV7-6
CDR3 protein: CASSDPTSGYNEQFF
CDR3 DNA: TGTGCCAGCAGCGATCCCACTAGCGGCTACAATGAGCAGTTCTTC

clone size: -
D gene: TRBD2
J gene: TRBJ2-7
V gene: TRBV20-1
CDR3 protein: CSAREGGFGEQYF
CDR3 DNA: TGCAGTGCTAGAGAGGGGGGGTTTGGCGAGCAGTACTTC

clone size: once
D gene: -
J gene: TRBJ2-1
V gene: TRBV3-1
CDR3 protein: CASTPGDTRLEEQFF
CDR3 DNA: TGTGCCAGCACCCCGGGGGATACCCGCCTTGAGGAGCAGTTCTTC

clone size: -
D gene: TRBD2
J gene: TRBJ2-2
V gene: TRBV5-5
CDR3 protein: CASSLGTSGRYGELFF
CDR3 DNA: TGTGCCAGCAGTTTGGGAACTAGCGGGAGGTACGGGGAGCTGTTTTTT

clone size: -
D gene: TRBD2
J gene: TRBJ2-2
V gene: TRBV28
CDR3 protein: CASSLPEREGQSGELFF
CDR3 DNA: TGTGCCAGCAGTTTACCGGAGCGGGAGGGCCAATCCGGGGAGCTGTTTTTT

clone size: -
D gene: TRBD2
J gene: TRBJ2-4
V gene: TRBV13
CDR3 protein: CASTRTSGREVNIQYF
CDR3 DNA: TGTGCCAGCACCCGGACTAGCGGGAGGGAGGTGAACATTCAGTACTTC

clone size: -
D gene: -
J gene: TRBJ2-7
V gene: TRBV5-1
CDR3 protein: CASSLDRAHEQYF
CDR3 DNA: TGCGCCAGCAGCTTGGACAGGGCCCACGAGCAGTACTTC

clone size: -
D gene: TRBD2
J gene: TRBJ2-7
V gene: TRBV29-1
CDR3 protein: CSVPRGSGSTYEQYF
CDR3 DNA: TGCAGCGTTCCCCGGGGTAGCGGGAGTACGTACGAGCAGTACTTC

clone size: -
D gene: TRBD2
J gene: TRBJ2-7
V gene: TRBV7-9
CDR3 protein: CASSLGTSGSGEQYF
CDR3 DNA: TGTGCCAGCAGCTTGGGGACTAGCGGGAGTGGGGAGCAGTACTTC

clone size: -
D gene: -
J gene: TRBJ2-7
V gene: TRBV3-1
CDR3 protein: CASSLGTAGEQYF
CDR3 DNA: TGTGCCAGCAGCCTCGGGACAGCGGGGGAGCAGTACTTC

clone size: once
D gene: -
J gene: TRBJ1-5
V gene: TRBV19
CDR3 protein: CASSIDLSNQPQHF
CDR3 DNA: TGTGCCAGTAGTATAGATCTTAGCAATCAGCCCCAGCATTTT

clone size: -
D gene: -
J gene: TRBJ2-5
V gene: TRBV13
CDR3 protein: CASSSLLGETQYF
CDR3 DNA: TGTGCCAGCAGCTCCCTATTGGGGGAGACCCAGTACTTC

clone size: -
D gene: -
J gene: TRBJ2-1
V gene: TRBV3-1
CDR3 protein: CASSQEAGSKEQFF
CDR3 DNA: TGTGCCAGCAGCCAAGAAGCAGGTTCAAAGGAGCAGTTCTTC

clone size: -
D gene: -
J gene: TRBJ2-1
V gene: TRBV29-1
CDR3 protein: CSVEGTGLRDEQFF
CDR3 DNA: TGCAGCGTTGAAGGTACAGGACTTCGGGATGAGCAGTTCTTC

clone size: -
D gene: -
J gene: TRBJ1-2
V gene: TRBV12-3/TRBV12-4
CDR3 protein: CASSPSAGDGYGYTF
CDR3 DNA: TGTGCCAGCAGTCCCTCGGCAGGAGATGGCTATGGCTACACCTTC

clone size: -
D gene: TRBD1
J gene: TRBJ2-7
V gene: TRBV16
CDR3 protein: CASSQSGTGGYEQYF
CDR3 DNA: TGTGCCAGCAGCCAGTCTGGGACAGGGGGCTACGAGCAGTACTTC

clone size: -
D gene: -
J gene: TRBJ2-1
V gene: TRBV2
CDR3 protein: CASKRVANEQFF
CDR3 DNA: TGTGCCAGCAAGAGAGTAGCCAATGAGCAGTTCTTC

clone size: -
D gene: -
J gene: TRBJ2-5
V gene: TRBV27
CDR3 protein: CASSLGRQETQYF
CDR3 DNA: TGTGCCAGCAGTTTAGGGCGACAAGAGACCCAGTACTTC

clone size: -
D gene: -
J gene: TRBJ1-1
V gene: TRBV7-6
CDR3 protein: CASSPGSVGMATEAFF
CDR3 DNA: TGTGCCAGCAGCCCCGGCTCTGTGGGGATGGCCACTGAAGCTTTCTTT

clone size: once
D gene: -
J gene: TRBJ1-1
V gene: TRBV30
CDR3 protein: CAWKEGGARTEAFF
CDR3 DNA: TGTGCCTGGAAAGAGGGGGGTGCAAGAACTGAAGCTTTCTTT

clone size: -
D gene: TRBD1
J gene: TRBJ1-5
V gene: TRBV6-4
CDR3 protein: CASSERTGGLLTSNQPQHF
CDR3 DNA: TGTGCCAGCAGTGAACGGACAGGGGGCCTCCTTACTAGCAATCAGCCCCAGCATTTT

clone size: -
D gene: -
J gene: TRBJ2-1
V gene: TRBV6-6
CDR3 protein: CASSIYGYNEQFF
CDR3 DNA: TGTGCCAGCAGTATTTACGGGTACAATGAGCAGTTCTTC

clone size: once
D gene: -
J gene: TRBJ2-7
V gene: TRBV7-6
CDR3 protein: CASSAYGAYEQYF
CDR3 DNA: TGTGCCAGCAGCGCCTATGGGGCCTACGAGCAGTACTTC

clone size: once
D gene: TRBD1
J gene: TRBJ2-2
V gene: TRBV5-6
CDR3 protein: CASSFGTGAGTGELFF
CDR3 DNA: TGTGCCAGCAGCTTCGGGACAGGGGCGGGCACCGGGGAGCTGTTTTTT